What follows are 8 T cell receptor beta chains derived from one specimen sequenced in a study of T cell clonality in common variable immunodeficiency. Findings of the study overall: Fewer deletions and N-nucleotide insertions were reportedly seen in common variable immunodeficiency TCR beta sequences.

These receptors have no identified antigens. This table comes from immunoSEQ multiplex PCR, and its TCRdb copy is limited to in-frame clones, with some not included. This sample has 15,000 to 20,000 clones, each found more than once. Input material: peripheral blood mononuclear cells. The receptors stem from a human donor with common variable immunodeficiency.

This clone has only a few counts. The read ends 3 residues before the CDR3 terminus; that terminus is restored from the germline J gene. The gene calls are TRBV2 and TRBJ1-1, with a tentative D call TRBD1 (5 bases). The CDR3 is 14 amino acids. Germline CDR1 and CDR2: SNHLY and FYNNEI. The V end was cut by 4 bases, the J end by 4 bases, with 13 bases between. The sequenced CDR3 bases are TGTGCCAGCAGTGGGGGCTTAGGCGGCACTGAA. This codes for CASSGGLGGTE. The CDR3 in full is CASSGGLGGTEAFF.

This clone came up many times. The read terminates 3 residues ahead of where the CDR3 ends, so the germline J gene completes it. The J gene is TRBJ2-1, the V gene TRBV14, with D perhaps TRBD2 (6 bases). This CDR3 contains 16 residues. Germline lookup yields CDR1 SGHDN and CDR2 FVKESK. The ends were cut back, 0 bases at V and 5 bases at J, with 14 bases in the middle. The sequenced CDR3 bases are TGTGCCAGCAGCCAAGATTTGGGGACTTTAAACAATGAG. It yields the protein CASSQDLGTLNNE. The CDR3, in full, reads CASSQDLGTLNNEQFF.

This clone was recorded at least ten times. The sequence runs out 3 residues before the end of the CDR3; the remainder is reconstructed from the germline J gene. The genes are TRBV18 and TRBJ2-4; 10 nucleotides line up with TRBD2. The CDR3 extends over 17 amino acids. V shed 3 bases, J shed 1 base, and the junction held 6 bases outside the gene matches. From germline, CDR1 is KGHSH and CDR2 LQKENI. The sequenced part of the CDR3 DNA is TGTGCCAGCTCACCTATTAGCGGGAGGTCTGCCAAAAACATT. It codes for CASSPISGRSAKNI. The whole CDR3 sequence reads CASSPISGRSAKNIQYF.

This clone was found a few times. The chain's CDR3 is CASSDRAVNTGELFF. The CDR3 bases that were read are TGTGCCAGCAGCGACAGGGCGGTGAACACCGGGGAG. The V and J genes are TRBV7-9 and TRBJ2-2; 7 bases map to TRBD1. The read comes to an end 3 residues before the CDR3 does, leaving the germline J gene to fill in the end. Trimming removed 5 bases from V and 1 base from J; junction bases left unmatched: 4. Germline V gene sequence: CDR1 SEHNR, CDR2 FQNEAQ (reference sequence). This CDR3 is built from 15 residues.

This clone has just a few counts. The read ends 3 residues before the CDR3 terminus; that terminus is restored from the germline J gene. V and J are TRBV18 and TRBJ1-2; TRBD1 aligns across 7 bases. The CDR3 is made up of 14 amino acids. The germline gives CDR1 KGHSH, CDR2 LQKENI. V shed 8 bases and J 0 bases; nucleotides not matched to a gene: 6. CDR3 protein: CASLRDRSNYGYTF. CDR3 bases read: TGTGCCAGCCTTAGGGACAGATCTAACTATGGC.

The table lists this clone with many counts. The read stops 3 residues short of the end of the CDR3; the missing end is completed from the germline J gene. The V call is TRBV5-5, the J call TRBJ2-1; no definite D call. V lost 0 bases to trimming and J lost 0 bases, with 7 bases between them. Per the germline V gene, CDR1 is SGHKS and CDR2 is YYEKEE (reference sequence). The CDR3 extends over 15 amino acids. CDR3 DNA, as far as it was read: TGTGCCAGCAGCTTGGGAACTGGCTCCTACAATGAG. It encodes CASSLGTGSYNE. The whole CDR3 protein reads CASSLGTGSYNEQFF.

This clone was counted ten times or more. The read ends 3 residues early relative to the CDR3; the germline J gene fills the gap. The V call is TRBV10-3, the J call TRBJ2-3; D gene unclear. Germline V gene sequence: CDR1 ENHRY, CDR2 SYGVKD. The V end was cut by 6 bases, the J end by 4 bases, with 8 bases between. The CDR3 sequence is 12 residues long. The sequenced CDR3 bases are TGTGCCATCAGGGGCGCCCCAGATACG. It yields the protein CAIRGAPDT. The entire CDR3 is CAIRGAPDTQYF.

Many counts were recorded for this clone. CDR3 amino acids: CASSTRTSGNEQYF. Incomplete CDR3 DNA: TGTGCCAGCAGCACCCGGACTAGCGGGAACGAG. J is TRBJ2-7 and V is TRBV7-2, with 12 bases fitting TRBD2. The missing CDR3 end, 3 residues past where the read stops, is filled in from the germline J gene. Germline V CDR1 and CDR2: SGHTA, FQGNSA. The CDR3 totals 14 residues. The J segment lost 5 bases and the V segment lost 5 bases, leaving 4 bases of the junction unmatched. The whole variable domain, filled in from reference TRBV7-2 and TRBJ2-7, reads GAGVSQSPSNKVTEKGKDVELRCDPISGHTALYWYRQSLGQGLEFLIYFQGNSAPDKSGLPSDRFSAERTGGSVSTLTIQRTQQEDSAVYLCASSTRTSGNEQYFGPGTRLTVT.